This T cell receptor (beta chain) derives from a study of post-analysis software for immune sequencing data. General observations from the study: Patients showed TRBV5-6, TRBV5-1 and TRBV20-1 among a few TRBV segments more frequent than in controls.

Trimming cost V 1 base and J 7 bases, with 19 bases left between them. The CDR3 has 17 residues. Germline V gene data show CDR1 as SGHTA and CDR2 as FQGNSA. The TCR beta cDNA libraries carried unique molecular identifiers. TCRdb used MiXCR to reprocess the PCR reads, holding one entry per CDR3 protein. The profile shows hundreds of thousands of distinct CDR3 sequences, roughly three fifths of them singletons. Notes on this clonotype: Its specificity is not known.

This chain links TRBV7-2 with TRBJ1-4; D not certain. The clonotype comes from a girl aged 2 to 9 with multiple sclerosis. The sequencing sample was made of blood. The CDR3 region has the DNA TGTGCCAGCAGCTTAGGATCAGAGGGTCTTTCTTCTGAAAAACTGTTTTTT. Its translation: CASSLGSEGLSSEKLFF.